These 25 T cell receptor beta chains share one sample of origin, sequenced in a study of blood T cell repertoires in COVID-19. Generated by immunoSEQ multiplex PCR, the TCRdb table keeps only in-frame clones and is missing some. This table holds 400,000 or so clones, about nine tenths found once. Sequenced material: peripheral blood. The receptors shown here come from a woman between 35 and 50 years old with COVID-19, enrolled during active disease.

The chain has TRBV5-1 and TRBJ1-2; D remains unclear. Germline CDR1 SGHRS, CDR2 YFSETQ. Between the trimmed V and J ends, which lost 4 bases and 8 bases, there was a span of 18 bases. CDR3 length: 14 residues. CDR3 amino acids: CASSLGQVGLGYTF. CDR3 nucleotides: TGCGCCAGCAGCCTGGGCCAGGTTGGATTAGGCTACACCTTC.

V is TRBV2 and J is TRBJ2-1; the match to TRBD2 covers 9 bases. Germline CDR1 reads SNHLY; CDR2 reads FYNNEI. V trimming: 4 bases; J trimming: 6 bases; junction bases outside the gene matches: 7. This CDR3 contains 15 residues. CDR3: CASSVLAGRFNEQFF. The CDR3 DNA sequence: TGTGCCAGCAGTGTTCTAGCGGGGAGATTCAATGAGCAGTTCTTC.

This clone was observed once. V is TRBV5-1 and J is TRBJ2-7, with a tentative D call TRBD2 (5 bases). Per the germline V gene, CDR1 is SGHRS and CDR2 is YFSETQ. Trimming left V 7 bases short and J 6 bases short, with 20 bases between. CDR3 length: 14 residues. CDR3 residues: CASGPGYTAGEQYF. Written as DNA, the CDR3 is TGCGCCAGCGGTCCGGGATACACGGCGGGCGAGCAGTACTTC.

This chain connects TRBV19 to TRBJ2-5; maybe TRBD2 (5 bases). The germline V gene has CDR1 LNHDA and CDR2 SQIVND (reference sequence). The CDR3 is made up of 14 amino acids. V lost 1 base, J lost 3 bases, and 9 bases lay in between. CDR3 amino acids: CASSIGTGKETQYF. The CDR3 bases are TGTGCCAGTAGTATAGGGACGGGGAAAGAGACCCAGTACTTC.

This chain connects TRBV11-3 to TRBJ2-7, with 11 bases matching TRBD2. Per the germline V gene, CDR1 is SGHNT and CDR2 is YENEEA. V lost 9 bases to trimming and J lost 3 bases; unmatched junction nucleotides: 7. CDR3 length: 14 residues. As DNA, the CDR3 is TGTGCCAGTTCCCCTAGCGGGGGGATCTACGAGCAGTACTTC. Its translation: CASSPSGGIYEQYF.

The chain recombines TRBV27 with TRBJ1-1; 9 bases align to TRBD1. Germline CDR1 and CDR2: MNHEY and SMNVEV (reference sequence). Unmatched junction bases numbered 8, after V lost 2 bases and J lost 10 bases. CDR3 length: 14 amino acids. In nucleotides, the CDR3 is TGTGCCAGCAGTTTAGACGGACAGGGGAAGTTAGCTTTCTTT. Amino acid sequence: CASSLDGQGKLAFF.

The CDR3 sequence: CASASLSQGNTEAFF. Here the CDR3 DNA reads TGTGCCAGCGCCTCCCTCTCACAGGGGAACACTGAAGCTTTCTTT. The rearrangement joins TRBV7-9 to TRBJ1-1; tentative D call: TRBD1 (6 bases). The CDR3 is 15 amino acids. Germline assignment: CDR1 SEHNR and CDR2 FQNEAQ (reference sequence). The V end lost 8 bases, the J end lost 1 base, and 17 bases lay between the germline ends.

The V call is TRBV29-1, the J call TRBJ1-4; 9 bases are shared with TRBD1. The junction had 6 bases not matched to a gene; V was cut back by 4 bases and J by 6 bases. Germline assignment: CDR1 SQVTM and CDR2 ANQGSEA. There are 14 residues in the CDR3. The CDR3 is CSVAKGQGDEKLFF. The CDR3 DNA follows: TGCAGCGTTGCCAAGGGACAGGGCGATGAAAAACTGTTTTTT.

The CDR3 here is CASSLVGSSNEKLFF. The DNA for the CDR3 is TGTGCCAGCAGCTTAGTCGGGAGCTCTAATGAAAAACTGTTTTTT. The chain joins TRBV11-2 to TRBJ1-4, with D unclear. CDR1 and CDR2 (germline): SGHAT, FQNNGV. Trimming stripped 1 base from V and 3 bases from J, with 9 bases between. The CDR3 loop spans 15 amino acids.

V usage is TRBV19 and J usage is TRBJ1-6, with D maybe TRBD1 (6 bases). Germline V gives CDR1 LNHDA, CDR2 SQIVND (reference sequence). The CDR3 is 14 amino acids. V dropped 7 bases and J dropped 7 bases, with 14 bases sitting between them. As DNA, the CDR3 is TGTGCCAGTAACCCGGGACATTCAAATTCACCCCTCCACTTT. As protein: CASNPGHSNSPLHF.

This clone was observed a single time. A junction end diverges from the germline sequence, so it may reflect a read error. The gene calls are TRBV18 and TRBJ2-7, with 8 bases lining up with TRBD1. Germline CDR1 KGHSH, CDR2 LQKENI. The CDR3 runs to 15 residues. For the CDR3, the DNA is TGTGCCAGCTCACCACGGGCGGGCGGGACAGGTGATACCCTCTTC. Translating gives CASSPRAGGTGDTLF.

The V call is TRBV2, the J call TRBJ1-6, with 8 bases fitting TRBD1. The CDR3 is 15 residues long. Germline trimming cut 8 bases from V and 2 bases from J; bases unmatched to any gene: 5. Germline V gene lookup returns CDR1 SNHLY and CDR2 FYNNEI. This CDR3 reads CASGSTGAYNSPLHF. The CDR3 DNA follows: TGTGCCAGCGGTTCGACAGGGGCCTATAATTCACCCCTCCACTTT.

In its sample, this clone was seen a few times. V gene TRBV6-1 combines with J gene TRBJ1-2; D unresolved. The CDR3 is 14 amino acids. CDR1 and CDR2 (germline): MNHNS, SASEGT. The V and J ends lost 0 bases and 4 bases respectively, with 9 bases between them. The CDR3 bases are TGTGCCAGCAGTGAAGCCCCCTGGGCCTATGGCTACACCTTC. Its protein is CASSEAPWAYGYTF.

The chain links TRBV6-5 to TRBJ2-2; perhaps TRBD2 as D (6 bases). CDR1 and CDR2 from the germline V gene are MNHEY and SVGAGI. The CDR3 loop spans 13 amino acids. V was shortened by 2 bases and J by 7 bases, with 8 bases between the two germline ends. CDR3 loop: CASSYGEDGELFF. Written as DNA, the CDR3 is TGTGCCAGCAGTTACGGGGAGGACGGGGAGCTGTTTTTT.

This rearrangement joins TRBV5-1 to TRBJ2-5, with 14 bases that match TRBD2. Losses at the gene ends were 3 bases for V and 6 bases for J; bases not matched to a gene: 7. Germline-derived CDR1 and CDR2 are SGHRS and YFSETQ. The CDR3 sequence is 16 residues long. As DNA, the CDR3 is TGCGCCAGCAGCTGGGGACTAGCGGGAGTGGAAAAGACCCAGTACTTC. Its translation: CASSWGLAGVEKTQYF. Looking up the rest from reference TRBV5-1 and TRBJ2-5 gives the full variable domain: KAGVTQTPRYLIKTRGQQVTLSCSPISGHRSVSWYQQTPGQGLQFLFEYFSETQRNKGNFPGRFSGRQFSNSRSEMNVSTLELGDSALYLCASSWGLAGVEKTQYFGPGTRLLVL.

The CDR3 region is CASSNSIYEQYF. The DNA of the CDR3 is TGTGCCAGTAGTAACAGCATTTACGAGCAGTACTTC. The chain couples TRBV19 to TRBJ2-7; D uncertain. V gave up 4 bases and J gave up 4 bases, with 8 bases separating them. This CDR3 spans 12 amino acids. CDR1 and CDR2 from the germline V gene are LNHDA and SQIVND (reference sequence).

The chain uses TRBV5-1 and TRBJ1-1; TRBD1 aligns across 8 bases. The CDR3 covers 15 residues. V lost 4 bases to trimming and J lost 5 bases; unmatched junction nucleotides: 10. Germline CDR1 is SGHRS and CDR2 is YFSETQ. Written as DNA, the CDR3 is TGCGCCAGCAGCCTAGGGTCAGGGGGCCGGACTGAAGCTTTCTTT. Protein sequence: CASSLGSGGRTEAFF.

The rearrangement links TRBV5-8 to TRBJ2-1; D is undetermined. The CDR3 sequence is 17 residues long. V was pared by 0 bases and J by 0 bases, with 13 bases between. CDR1 is SGHTS, CDR2 YDEGEE, per germline. The CDR3 DNA reads TGTGCCAGCAGCTTGGACTGGGCAGGTAGCTCCTACAATGAGCAGTTCTTC. Protein product: CASSLDWAGSSYNEQFF. Using reference TRBV5-8 and TRBJ2-1 for the parts outside the CDR3, the full variable domain is EAGVTQSPTHLIKTRGQQATLRCSPISGHTSVYWYQQALGLGLQFLLWYDEGEERNRGNFPPRFSGRQFPNYSSELNVNALELEDSALYLCASSLDWAGSSYNEQFFGPGTRLTVL.

The rearrangement joins TRBV27 to TRBJ1-6, with D perhaps TRBD1 (5 bases). The germline CDR1 and CDR2 sequences are MNHEY and SMNVEV (reference sequence). V lost 5 bases and J lost 16, with 15 bases in between. The CDR3 covers 12 residues. CDR3: CASSRTQRTLHF. The DNA for the CDR3 is TGTGCCAGCAGTAGAACACAGAGGACACTCCACTTT.

CDR3 region: CASSPSLDTGLGANVLTF. CDR3 coding DNA: TGTGCCAGCTCACCATCCTTAGATACAGGGTTGGGGGCCAACGTCCTGACTTTC. J is TRBJ2-6 and V is TRBV18, with D perhaps matching TRBD1 (6 bases). CDR3 length: 18 amino acids. The germline V and J ends were trimmed by 2 bases and 4 bases, with 18 bases remaining between them. Germline lookup yields CDR1 KGHSH and CDR2 LQKENI.

The chain uses TRBV6-4 and TRBJ2-2; no clear D gene. Trimming shortened V by 0 bases and J by 0 bases, and 11 bases separated the two germline ends. The CDR3 is made up of 17 amino acids. Per the germline V gene, CDR1 is MRHNA and CDR2 is SNTAGT. CDR3 amino acids: CASSDSLNTANTGELFF. CDR3 nucleotides: TGTGCCAGCAGTGACTCGCTGAACACCGCGAACACCGGGGAGCTGTTTTTT.

The V and J genes are TRBV5-4 and TRBJ1-2; TRBD1 is a possible D gene (6 bases). The CDR3 contains 14 residues. The V end lost 3 bases, the J end lost 4 bases, and 13 bases lay between the germline ends. From germline, CDR1 is SGHNT and CDR2 YYREEE (reference sequence). As DNA, the CDR3 is TGTGCCAGCAGCTCACAGGGACAACCCTATGGCTACACCTTC. The encoded protein is CASSSQGQPYGYTF. Supplemented by reference TRBV5-4 and TRBJ1-2, the full variable domain reads ETGVTQSPTHLIKTRGQQVTLRCSSQSGHNTVSWYQQALGQGPQFIFQYYREEENGRGNFPPRFSGLQFPNYSSELNVNALELDDSALYLCASSSQGQPYGYTFGSGTRLTVV.

This clone was detected only once. The V call is TRBV15, the J call TRBJ1-5, with 8 bases lining up with TRBD1. CDR1 LNHNV and CDR2 YYDKDF come from the germline V gene (reference sequence). The CDR3 has 15 amino acids. V dropped 5 bases and J dropped 1; count of bases not matched to a gene: 4. CDR3 amino acids: CATSYGQGSNQPQHF. The CDR3 bases are TGTGCCACCAGCTATGGACAGGGCAGCAATCAGCCCCAGCATTTT.

The DNA of the CDR3 is TGTGCCAGCAGCCGGGGACTAGCGGGCCAAGAGACCCAGTACTTC. Its translation is CASSRGLAGQETQYF. V usage is TRBV14 and J usage is TRBJ2-5; 12 bases fit TRBD2. CDR1 is SGHDN, CDR2 FVKESK, per germline. The CDR3 covers 15 residues. V lost 4 bases to trimming and J lost 1 base; unmatched junction nucleotides: 1.

The V call is TRBV7-8, the J call TRBJ1-6; D unresolved. There are 12 residues in the CDR3. Trimming left V 5 bases short and J 7 bases short, with 6 bases between. Looked up from germline, CDR1 is SGHVS and CDR2 is FQNEAQ. This chain's CDR3 is CASSPRNSPLHF. The DNA of the CDR3 is TGTGCCAGCAGCCCACGGAATTCACCCCTCCACTTT.